The rows below give T cell receptor beta chains drawn from one sample of a study of T cell responses to AZD1222 COVID-19 vaccine. Sequenced by immunoSEQ multiplex PCR; TCRdb stores in-frame clones only, minus some. Found here are approximately 150,000 clones, roughly 92% of them singletons; the top ten hold around 3%. The sample consisted of peripheral blood, taken on day 0 of AZD1222 vaccination. The source of these receptors is an adult in good health. Both conserved end residues are part of each CDR3. Each record gives: clone size, D gene, V gene, J gene, CDR3 DNA, CDR3 protein. A D gene is named only where the DNA matches it firmly. Not every row has a clone size; where given, it reads once, few, many or a size class.

size: .
D: .
V: TRBV7-2
J: TRBJ1-5
DNA: TGTGCCAGCAGCTCCACAGGGCGCCAGCCCCAGCATTTT
CDR3: CASSSTGRQPQHF

size: .
D: .
V: TRBV5-1
J: TRBJ2-5
DNA: TGCGCCAGCAGCTTGGCGTGGGAGAAAGGAGAGACCCAGTACTTC
CDR3: CASSLAWEKGETQYF

size: .
D: .
V: TRBV11-2
J: TRBJ1-1
DNA: TGTGCCAGCAGCTTAAAGGGGAACACTGAAGCTTTCTTT
CDR3: CASSLKGNTEAFF

size: .
D: TRBD1
V: TRBV7-2
J: TRBJ2-5
DNA: TGTGCCAGCAGCTCGACAGGGTTGGAGACCCAGTACTTC
CDR3: CASSSTGLETQYF

size: .
D: .
V: TRBV6-1
J: TRBJ2-7
DNA: TGTGCCAGCAGTGAAGCCGCCGGAGGGTTTCATCGCTACGAGCAGTACTTC
CDR3: CASSEAAGGFHRYEQYF

size: .
D: TRBD2
V: TRBV27
J: TRBJ2-7
DNA: TGTGCCAGCAGTTTAGGGACTAGCGGAACCTACGAGCAGTACTTC
CDR3: CASSLGTSGTYEQYF

size: .
D: .
V: TRBV20-1
J: TRBJ2-2
DNA: TGCAGTGCTAGTATCTGGGGCAAGACGAACACCGGGGAGCTGTTTTTT
CDR3: CSASIWGKTNTGELFF

size: once
D: TRBD1
V: TRBV27
J: TRBJ1-4
DNA: TGTGCCAGCAGACGGGCGGGGACAGGGATGGAAAAACTGTTTTTT
CDR3: CASRRAGTGMEKLFF

size: once
D: .
V: TRBV2
J: TRBJ1-1
DNA: TGTGCCAGCAGTGGGGGCTGGGGGGGCGGAAGCACTGAAGCTTTCTTT
CDR3: CASSGGWGGGSTEAFF

size: .
D: TRBD2
V: TRBV3-1/TRBV3-2
J: TRBJ2-1
DNA: TGTGCCAGCAGAAGCGGGAGCCCCTACAATGAGCAGTTCTTC
CDR3: CASRSGSPYNEQFF

size: .
D: TRBD1
V: TRBV9
J: TRBJ1-3
DNA: TGTGCCAGCAGCCCCGAGGGGGCCGGAAACACCATATATTTT
CDR3: CASSPEGAGNTIYF

size: few
D: TRBD2
V: TRBV4-1
J: TRBJ2-1
DNA: TGCGCCAGCAGCCAAGACCCAGCGGGAGGGTCCTACAATGAGCAGTTCTTC
CDR3: CASSQDPAGGSYNEQFF

size: once
D: TRBD2
V: TRBV7-9
J: TRBJ2-7
DNA: TGTGCCAGCAGCTCTAGCGGGTCCTACGAGCAGTACTTC
CDR3: CASSSSGSYEQYF

size: .
D: .
V: TRBV28
J: TRBJ1-2
DNA: TGTGCCAGCAGTCCGACAGCTAACTATGGCTACACCTTC
CDR3: CASSPTANYGYTF

size: .
D: .
V: TRBV2
J: TRBJ1-4
DNA: TGTGCCAGCAGTGAGTGGACCAGGGATGAAAAACTGTTTTTT
CDR3: CASSEWTRDEKLFF

size: .
D: .
V: TRBV11-3
J: TRBJ2-1
DNA: TGTGCCAGCAGCCCGTATGGTGGGGTGGAGGGGGACAATGAGCAGTTCTTC
CDR3: CASSPYGGVEGDNEQFF

size: .
D: .
V: TRBV11-2
J: TRBJ1-6
DNA: TGTGCCAGCGGAGGTTCACCCCTCCACTTT
CDR3: CASGGSPLHF

size: .
D: .
V: TRBV7-8
J: TRBJ1-2
DNA: TGTGCCAGCAGCTTAGAGCCTCTTTATGGCTACACCTTC
CDR3: CASSLEPLYGYTF